Below are 24 T cell receptor beta chains sequenced from a single sample in a study of graft-versus-host responses after intestinal transplantation. The repertoire was sequenced with immunoSEQ multiplex PCR; TCRdb's copy has only in-frame clones and lacks some. This sample yields around 100,000 clones, of which more than 85% are seen a single time; less than 1.5% belongs to the top ten. Which antigens these TCRs recognize remains unknown. The sequencing here drew on unstimulated CD8+ T cells sorted from spleen or lymph node cells, taken before intestinal transplant. Receptors originate from a human donor who received an intestinal transplant.

The rearrangement uses TRBV19 and TRBJ1-1, with TRBD1 matching 8 bases. CDR1 LNHDA and CDR2 SQIVND come from the germline V gene (reference sequence). J lost 3 bases, V lost 4 bases, and 7 bases had no gene match. This CDR3 spans 15 amino acids. The CDR3 sequence: CASSSKTGGDTEAFF. The CDR3 DNA sequence: TGTGCCAGTAGTAGTAAAACAGGGGGGGACACTGAAGCTTTCTTT. The whole variable domain, remainder taken from reference TRBV19 and TRBJ1-1, is DGGITQSPKYLFRKEGQNVTLSCEQNLNHDAMYWYRQDPGQGLRLIYYSQIVNDFQKGDIAEGYSVSREKKESFPLTVTSAQKNPTAFYLCASSSKTGGDTEAFFGQGTRLTVV.

In regard to this clone: The same CDR3 arises from other DNA sequences in this sample as well. This chain joins TRBV9 and TRBJ2-1; a possible D gene is TRBD2 (5 bases). Deletions cut 0 bases from V and 8 bases from J, with 6 bases between. The CDR3 is 12 residues long. The germline V gene has CDR1 SGDLS and CDR2 YYNGEE. For the CDR3, the DNA is TGTGCCAGCAGCGTAGGGGGAGATGAGCAGTTCTTC. Its translation: CASSVGGDEQFF. Combining the CDR3 with reference TRBV9 and TRBJ2-1 gives the whole variable domain DSGVTQTPKHLITATGQRVTLRCSPRSGDLSVYWYQQSLDQGLQFLIQYYNGEERAKGNILERFSAQQFPDLHSELNLSSLELGDSALYFCASSVGGDEQFFGPGTRLTVL.

The gene calls are TRBV4-1 and TRBJ2-1; 9 nucleotides align to TRBD2. The CDR3 runs 15 residues. Per germline, CDR1 MGHRA and CDR2 YSYEKL. Germline trimming cut 1 base from V and 5 bases from J; bases unmatched to any gene: 3. The CDR3 region is CASSQAAGGNNEQFF. Here the CDR3 DNA reads TGCGCCAGCAGCCAAGCAGCGGGGGGAAACAATGAGCAGTTCTTC.

V usage is TRBV14 and J usage is TRBJ1-1; 10 bases are a match to TRBD1. Germline V gene sequence: CDR1 SGHDN, CDR2 FVKESK. The CDR3 is 18 residues long. J was trimmed by 8 bases and V by 4 bases; bases with no gene match: 19. CDR3 protein: CASSPHQEDRGGGPEAFF. CDR3 nucleotide sequence: TGTGCCAGCAGCCCCCACCAAGAGGACAGGGGGGGAGGTCCGGAAGCTTTCTTT.

The rearrangement links TRBV19 to TRBJ1-1, with D unresolved. Germline loops: CDR1 LNHDA, CDR2 SQIVND (reference sequence). This CDR3 contains 13 residues. Trimming pared 7 bases from V and 8 bases from J, leaving 17 bases between. The CDR3 is CASTAPGAREAFF. The CDR3 DNA follows: TGTGCCAGTACCGCACCGGGCGCCAGGGAAGCTTTCTTT.

This chain uses TRBV7-6 with TRBJ2-3; 9 bases map to TRBD2. V lost 3 bases to trimming and J lost 2 bases; unmatched junction nucleotides: 6. The germline gives CDR1 SGHVS, CDR2 FNYEAQ. The CDR3 runs to 16 residues. The DNA of the CDR3 is TGTGCCAGCAGCTTTGTTAGCGGGGGCGCCACAGATACGCAGTATTTT. As protein: CASSFVSGGATDTQYF.

The chain employs TRBV10-3 and TRBJ2-7; 11 bases map to TRBD1. The length of the CDR3 is 15 residues. V lost 1 base and J lost 4; bases outside the gene matches: 3. Germline lookup yields CDR1 ENHRY and CDR2 SYGVKD. The CDR3 coding sequence is TGTGCCATCAGTGAGTTTGGACAGGGGGCATACGAGCAGTACTTC. The encoded protein is CAISEFGQGAYEQYF.

V usage is TRBV5-6 and J usage is TRBJ1-4, with D uncertain. This CDR3 has 17 residues. Trimming left V 1 base short and J 7 bases short, with 20 bases between. CDR1 and CDR2 (germline): SGHDT, YYEEEE. The CDR3 DNA follows: TGTGCCAGCAGCTTGAATGTCCTGATCGGGTTAAGTGAAAAACTGTTTTTT. Residues: CASSLNVLIGLSEKLFF.

This clone was recorded only once. The chain links TRBV29-1 to TRBJ2-5; D possibly corresponds to TRBD2 (5 bases). The germline V gene has CDR1 SQVTM and CDR2 ANQGSEA. Trimming cost V 6 bases and J 5 bases, with 16 bases left between them. This CDR3 is built from 13 residues. The CDR3 nucleotides are TGCAGCGTCCCTCGACCCGGCGGGGAGACCCAGTACTTC. This translates into CSVPRPGGETQYF.

V gene TRBV7-9 combines with J gene TRBJ1-1; no reliable D call. Trimming removed 1 base at V and 5 bases at J, with 11 bases between. Germline V gene lookup returns CDR1 SEHNR and CDR2 FQNEAQ (reference sequence). This CDR3 spans 14 amino acids. CDR3: CASSLGKGLTEAFF. The CDR3, as DNA: TGTGCCAGCAGCTTAGGCAAAGGGCTGACTGAAGCTTTCTTT.

The rearrangement joins TRBV11-2 to TRBJ2-1; TRBD2 matches 7 bases. The V gene end was trimmed by 6 bases and the J gene end by 3 bases; junction bases not matched to a gene: 8. Per the germline V gene, CDR1 is SGHAT and CDR2 is FQNNGV. This CDR3 contains 15 residues. The CDR3 loop is CASSSPLADYNEQFF. The DNA for the CDR3 is TGTGCCAGCAGTTCCCCTCTAGCGGACTACAATGAGCAGTTCTTC.

V is TRBV30 and J is TRBJ2-3; tentative D call: TRBD2 (7 bases). Germline V CDR1 and CDR2: GTSNPN, SVGIG (reference sequence). V was cut by 0 bases and J by 2 bases, with 12 bases left in between. The CDR3 covers 15 residues. As DNA, the CDR3 is TGTGCCTGGAGTGTTGGGGGGGCACTCACAGATACGCAGTATTTT. It codes for CAWSVGGALTDTQYF.

Regarding this clone: The same CDR3 also results from other DNA sequences found in this sample. The chain has TRBV7-8 and TRBJ1-2, with D unclear. The CDR3 is 13 residues long. Trimming left V 3 bases short and J 4 bases short, with 9 bases between. Germline-derived CDR1 and CDR2 are SGHVS and FQNEAQ. The CDR3 DNA is TGTGCCAGCAGCTTTGGGTCAGGCTATGGCTACACCTTC. It specifies CASSFGSGYGYTF.

This rearrangement joins TRBV30 to TRBJ1-1; D remains unclear. Per the germline V gene, CDR1 is GTSNPN and CDR2 is SVGIG (reference sequence). The V and J ends lost 3 bases and 2 bases respectively, with 10 bases between them. The CDR3 loop spans 13 amino acids. The CDR3 region is CAWRRVANTEAFF. CDR3 sequence (DNA): TGTGCCTGGAGGAGGGTCGCAAACACTGAAGCTTTCTTT. Drawing the rest from reference TRBV30 and TRBJ1-1, the complete variable domain is SQTIHQWPATLVQPVGSPLSLECTVEGTSNPNLYWYRQAAGRGLQLLFYSVGIGQISSEVPQNLSASRPQDRQFILSSKKLLLSDSGFYLCAWRRVANTEAFFGQGTRLTVV.

The CDR3 sequence is CATSIRQSHYGYTF. The CDR3 DNA is TGTGCCACCAGTATCAGGCAGAGCCACTATGGCTACACCTTC. The chain carries TRBV15 and TRBJ1-2; D remains unclear. The V and J ends lost 6 bases and 3 bases respectively, with 14 bases between them. Looked up from germline, CDR1 is LNHNV and CDR2 is YYDKDF (reference sequence). CDR3 length: 14 residues. The full variable domain, completed using reference TRBV15 and TRBJ1-2, is DAMVIQNPRYQVTQFGKPVTLSCSQTLNHNVMYWYQQKSSQAPKLLFHYYDKDFNNEADTPDNFQSRRPNTSFCFLDIRSPGLGDTAMYLCATSIRQSHYGYTFGSGTRLTVV.

The chain carries TRBV5-1 and TRBJ1-2; D gene unclear. This CDR3 region has 14 residues. From germline, CDR1 is SGHRS and CDR2 YFSETQ. The V end lost 9 bases, the J end lost 6 bases, and 21 bases lay between the germline ends. This chain's CDR3 is CAISSQARWNGYTF. The CDR3 DNA is TGCGCCATCTCCTCGCAGGCGCGCTGGAATGGCTACACCTTC.

This chain joins TRBV5-1 and TRBJ2-5, with no clear D. Germline values: CDR1 SGHRS, CDR2 YFSETQ. The CDR3 covers 15 residues. With 0 bases removed from V and 1 base from J, the gap between germline ends came to 10 bases. The CDR3 coding sequence is TGCGCCAGCAGCTTGGTCTTTGGCGGCCAAGAGACCCAGTACTTC. Amino acid sequence: CASSLVFGGQETQYF.

This clone has just a few counts. This chain links TRBV27 with TRBJ2-5; 10 bases line up with TRBD2. V gave up 4 bases and J gave up 0 bases; unmatched junction bases: 5. The CDR3 is 16 residues long. In germline, CDR1 is MNHEY, CDR2 SMNVEV (reference sequence). The CDR3 bases are TGTGCCAGCAGTTATGTAGCGGGGGGACACCAAGAGACCCAGTACTTC. Translated, it gives CASSYVAGGHQETQYF.

The rearrangement uses TRBV10-1 and TRBJ2-7; D gene uncertain. Germline V gene sequence: CDR1 WNHNN, CDR2 SYGVQD (reference sequence). Trimming pared 8 bases from V and 1 base from J, leaving 12 bases between. The CDR3 is 13 amino acids. CDR3 sequence: CASSRAVSYEQYF. In nucleotides, the CDR3 is TGCGCCAGCTCCCGTGCCGTTTCCTACGAGCAGTACTTC.

This chain uses TRBV27 with TRBJ2-2; the match to TRBD2 covers 10 bases. V was clipped by 3 bases and J by 8 bases; unmatched bases: 15. The CDR3 runs 18 residues. CDR1 and CDR2 from the germline V gene are MNHEY and SMNVEV (reference sequence). CDR3 amino acids: CASSFGWAAGGPMGELFF. CDR3 in DNA: TGTGCCAGCAGTTTTGGGTGGGCAGCGGGGGGGCCAATGGGGGAGCTGTTTTTT.

Remarks on this clone: The junction shows a germline mismatch at one end, possibly a read error. The rearrangement joins TRBV30 to TRBJ2-1; no definite D call. This CDR3 has 11 residues. Germline V gives CDR1 GTSNPN, CDR2 SVGIG (reference sequence). DNA for the CDR3: TGTGCCTGGAGTGTGGGGTATGACCAGTTCTTC. Translating it yields CAWSVGYDQFF.

As regards this clone: This sample also contains other DNA sequences that code for the same CDR3. This rearrangement joins TRBV9 to TRBJ1-2, with unresolved D. The ends were cut back, 0 bases at V and 6 bases at J, with 9 bases in the middle. The CDR3 has 13 residues. The germline CDR1 and CDR2 sequences are SGDLS and YYNGEE. As DNA, the CDR3 is TGTGCCAGCAGCGTAGCTGCCGGGGATGGCTACACCTTC. The encoded protein is CASSVAAGDGYTF.

This sequence joins TRBV4-2 and TRBJ1-1; D not resolved. Germline V gene sequence: CDR1 LGHNA, CDR2 YNFKEQ. CDR3 length: 16 residues. V lost 1 base and J lost 3, with 15 bases in between. The CDR3, as DNA: TGTGCCAGCAGCCAAGCTTGGGAGGGATTGGACACTGAAGCTTTCTTT. Translated, it gives CASSQAWEGLDTEAFF.

This chain connects TRBV7-9 to TRBJ1-3; D possibly corresponds to TRBD1 (5 bases). Between the trimmed V and J ends, which lost 4 bases and 3 bases, there was a span of 10 bases. The CDR3 has 14 amino acids. CDR1 and CDR2 from the germline V gene are SEHNR and FQNEAQ (reference sequence). The chain's CDR3 is CASSSGTVGNTIYF. The CDR3 bases are TGTGCCAGCAGCTCGGGGACGGTTGGAAACACCATATATTTT. Using reference TRBV7-9 and TRBJ1-3 for the parts outside the CDR3, the full variable domain is DTGVSQNPRHKITKRGQNVTFRCDPISEHNRLYWYRQTLGQGPEFLTYFQNEAQLEKSRLLSDRFSAERPKGSFSTLEIQRTEQGDSAMYLCASSSGTVGNTIYFGEGSWLTVV.